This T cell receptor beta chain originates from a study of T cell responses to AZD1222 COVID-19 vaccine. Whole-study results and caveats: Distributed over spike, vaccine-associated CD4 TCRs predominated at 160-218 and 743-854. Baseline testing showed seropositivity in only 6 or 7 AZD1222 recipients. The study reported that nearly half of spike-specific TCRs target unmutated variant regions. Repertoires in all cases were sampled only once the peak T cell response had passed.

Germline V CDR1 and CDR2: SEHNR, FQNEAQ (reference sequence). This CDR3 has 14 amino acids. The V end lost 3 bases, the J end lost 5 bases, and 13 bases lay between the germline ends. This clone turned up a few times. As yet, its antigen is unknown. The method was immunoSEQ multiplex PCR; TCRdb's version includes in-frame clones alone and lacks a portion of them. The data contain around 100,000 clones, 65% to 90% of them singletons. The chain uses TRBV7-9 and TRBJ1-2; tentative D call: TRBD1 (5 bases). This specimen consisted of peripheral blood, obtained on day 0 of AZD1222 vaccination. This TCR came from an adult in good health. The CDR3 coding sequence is TGTGCCAGCAGCTTTGGCGGGACGGATTATGGCTACACCTTC. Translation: CASSFGGTDYGYTF.